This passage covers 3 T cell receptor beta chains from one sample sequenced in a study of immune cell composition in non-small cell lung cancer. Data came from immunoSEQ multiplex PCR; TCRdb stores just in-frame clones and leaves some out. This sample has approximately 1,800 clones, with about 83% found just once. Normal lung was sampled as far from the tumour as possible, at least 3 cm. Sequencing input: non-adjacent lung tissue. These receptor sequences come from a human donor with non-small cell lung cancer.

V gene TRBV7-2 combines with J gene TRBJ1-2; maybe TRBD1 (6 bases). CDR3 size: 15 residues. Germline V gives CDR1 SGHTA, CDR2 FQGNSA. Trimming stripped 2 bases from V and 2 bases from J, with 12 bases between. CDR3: CASSLKLGTNYGYTF. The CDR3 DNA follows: TGTGCCAGCAGCTTAAAGCTCGGGACAAACTATGGCTACACCTTC. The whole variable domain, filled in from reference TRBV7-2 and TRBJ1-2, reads GAGVSQSPSNKVTEKGKDVELRCDPISGHTALYWYRQSLGQGLEFLIYFQGNSAPDKSGLPSDRFSAERTGGSVSTLTIQRTQQEDSAVYLCASSLKLGTNYGYTFGSGTRLTVV.

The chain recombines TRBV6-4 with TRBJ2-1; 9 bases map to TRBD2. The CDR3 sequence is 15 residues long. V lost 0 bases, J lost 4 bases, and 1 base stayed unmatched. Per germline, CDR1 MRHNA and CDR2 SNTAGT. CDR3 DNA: TGTGCCAGCAGTGACTCTGCGGGAGGGTACAATGAGCAGTTCTTC. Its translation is CASSDSAGGYNEQFF.

CDR3 coding DNA: TGTGCCAGCAGTGACTCCGGGACTAGCGGGTACAATGAGCAGTTCTTC. Amino acid sequence: CASSDSGTSGYNEQFF. The rearrangement links TRBV6-4 to TRBJ2-1; TRBD2 agrees at 12 bases. Per the germline V gene, CDR1 is MRHNA and CDR2 is SNTAGT. CDR3 length: 16 amino acids. J was trimmed by 4 bases and V by 0 bases; bases with no gene match: 1.